The 3 T cell receptor beta chains below were found in one sample sequenced in a study of neoadjuvant anti-PD-1 for oral cavity cancer (TCRdb year 2021). The intended sense of this specimen's time point label: before neoadjuvant nivolumab. Preparation of the library involved the immunoSEQ multiplex PCR assay. Sourced from immuneACCESS, this table was stored by TCRdb with only in-frame sequences that have V and J called. A share of the clones is absent; for the studies checked, an unresolved V gene accounts for under half, and the remainder has no known explanation. Counted in this sample were more than 15,000 clones; about 60% of them appeared once. The ten biggest clones cover around 2.7% of the sample. Sequences were derived from PBMCs, sampled before nivolumab (anti-PD-1) treatment. All receptors come from a person between 35 and 79 years old with oral cavity squamous cell carcinoma.

This chain links TRBV6-1 with TRBJ2-3; 12 nucleotides match TRBD1. Trimming took 6 bases from V and 4 from J; bases not matched to a gene: 5. The germline gives CDR1 MNHNS, CDR2 SASEGT. This CDR3 contains 15 residues. The CDR3 sequence is CASRYGTGGPDTQYF. Here the CDR3 DNA reads TGTGCCAGCAGGTACGGGACAGGGGGCCCAGATACGCAGTATTTT.

The genes are TRBV30 and TRBJ2-7, with 13 bases lining up with TRBD2. V dropped 4 bases and J dropped 7; count of bases not matched to a gene: 10. Germline lookup yields CDR1 GTSNPN and CDR2 SVGIG (reference sequence). The CDR3 consists of 15 residues. CDR3 bases: TGTGCCTGGAATCTCGGACTAGCGGGAGTCGGAGAGCAGTACTTC. Translated: CAWNLGLAGVGEQYF.

This clone was counted a single time. Here the CDR3 DNA reads TGCGCCAGCAGTGGCCTCGTCGGAGAGGGGTTAAATGAGCAGTTCTTC. It encodes CASSGLVGEGLNEQFF. V usage is TRBV10-1 and J usage is TRBJ2-1; tentatively, D is TRBD1 or TRBD2 (5 bases each). Germline V gene lookup returns CDR1 WNHNN and CDR2 SYGVQD (reference sequence). The V end lost 4 bases, the J end lost 7 bases, and 20 bases lay between the germline ends. The CDR3 totals 16 residues.